This TCR beta chain is from a study of identical twins. Study findings and constraints: Conclusions were based on cross-sectional statistical analysis, without following the same donors. Models predicted too little out-of-frame TCR alpha sharing in monozygotic twins. The study found excess low generation probability among twin-shared out-of-frame alpha sequences.

A few counts support this clonotype. Antigen specificity is unknown. Template switching introduced a universal primer site, and the cDNA bore unique molecular identifiers. Using its own MiXCR run on the 5' RACE reads, TCRdb lists one record per CDR3 protein. Of around 480,000 distinct CDR3 sequences detected, roughly an eighth appear once; the ten largest clones hold more than 0.8%. The CDR3 length is 12 residues. V lost 4 bases to trimming and J lost 7 bases, with 8 bases between them. Germline values: CDR1 SGHAT, CDR2 FQNNGV. The same data also contributed to another study, on yellow fever vaccine responses in identical twins.

The receptor comes from a young woman in good health. V is TRBV11-2 and J is TRBJ2-1; D may be TRBD1 (5 bases). Sequenced: CD4+ T cells sorted from blood. CDR3 coding DNA: TGTGCCAGCAGCTCGACAGAAAATGAGCAGTTCTTC. Amino acid sequence: CASSSTENEQFF.